These 16 T cell receptor beta chains were sequenced from one sample in a study of T cell responses to AZD1222 COVID-19 vaccine. Produced via immunoSEQ multiplex PCR; TCRdb's table is partial and in-frame only. Of about 110,000 clones listed, 80% to 90% are singletons. Sequencing used peripheral blood, obtained on day 0 of AZD1222 vaccination. The receptors originated from an adult in good health.

The chain carries TRBV5-6 and TRBJ2-7; 8 nucleotides align to TRBD2. Germline CDR1 is SGHDT and CDR2 is YYEEEE. The CDR3 runs 14 residues. The J segment lost 4 bases and the V segment lost 4 bases, leaving 7 bases of the junction unmatched. The CDR3 loop is CASSPGLAGYEQYF. CDR3 bases: TGTGCCAGCAGCCCCGGACTAGCTGGGTACGAGCAGTACTTC.

The chain is built from TRBV15 and TRBJ2-4; possibly TRBD1 or TRBD2 for D (5 bases each). Germline V CDR1 and CDR2: LNHNV, YYDKDF (reference sequence). Trimming cost V 0 bases and J 0 bases, with 9 bases left between them. The CDR3 has 16 residues. CDR3 in amino acids: CATSRDTGTAKNIQYF. CDR3 sequence (DNA): TGTGCCACCAGCAGAGATACCGGGACAGCCAAAAACATTCAGTACTTC.

The chain is built from TRBV24-1 and TRBJ2-2; 7 bases align to TRBD1. The CDR3 is 12 residues long. Germline trimming cut 3 bases from V and 14 bases from J; bases unmatched to any gene: 5. CDR1 and CDR2 from the germline V gene are KGHDR and SFDVKD. The CDR3 sequence is CATSDPYRGLFF. The CDR3 nucleotides read TGTGCCACCAGTGATCCATACAGGGGACTGTTTTTT.

The chain combines TRBV15 with TRBJ1-3; D not resolved. CDR1 and CDR2 from the germline V gene are LNHNV and YYDKDF (reference sequence). V lost 3 bases, J lost 4 bases, and 10 bases lay in between. The CDR3 length is 14 residues. For the CDR3, the DNA is TGTGCCACCAGCAGGGTGACGGGGGGAAACACCATATATTTT. Translated: CATSRVTGGNTIYF.

The chain couples TRBV28 to TRBJ1-5; TRBD1 is a possible D gene (6 bases). Trimming removed 1 base at V and 0 bases at J, with 19 bases between. The CDR3 is 19 residues long. Per the germline V gene, CDR1 is MDHEN and CDR2 is SYDVKM. The CDR3 sequence: CASSLLRGLGLYSNQPQHF. The CDR3 coding sequence is TGTGCCAGCAGTTTATTGCGGGGGCTCGGGTTATATAGCAATCAGCCCCAGCATTTT. The full variable domain, completed using reference TRBV28 and TRBJ1-5, is DVKVTQSSRYLVKRTGEKVFLECVQDMDHENMFWYRQDPGLGLRLIYFSYDVKMKEKGDIPEGYSVSREKKERFSLILESASTNQTSMYLCASSLLRGLGLYSNQPQHFGDGTRLSIL.

The chain combines TRBV11-2 with TRBJ1-4, with a tentative D call TRBD1 (5 bases). This CDR3 spans 15 amino acids. Germline CDR1 SGHAT, CDR2 FQNNGV. Trimming pared 5 bases from V and 2 bases from J, leaving 12 bases between. CDR3 bases: TGTGCCAGCAGCACGACCAGGGTCACTAATGAAAAACTGTTTTTT. Translation: CASSTTRVTNEKLFF.

The chain combines TRBV27 with TRBJ1-2, with 7 bases that match TRBD1. The ends lost 7 bases at V and 3 bases at J; junction bases unmatched: 8. In germline, CDR1 is MNHEY, CDR2 SMNVEV (reference sequence). This CDR3 has 14 residues. DNA of the CDR3: TGTGCCAGCACCCTGACAGGGAACGACTATGGCTACACCTTC. It encodes CASTLTGNDYGYTF.

This chain uses TRBV5-1 with TRBJ1-5, with D perhaps TRBD1 (5 bases). The V and J ends lost 1 base and 1 base respectively, with 12 bases between them. Germline V gene sequence: CDR1 SGHRS, CDR2 YFSETQ. CDR3 length: 16 residues. The chain's CDR3 is CASSLLGRGSNQPQHF. Here the CDR3 DNA reads TGCGCCAGCAGCTTGCTGGGGCGCGGGAGCAATCAGCCCCAGCATTTT.

This rearrangement joins TRBV9 to TRBJ2-3, with D unresolved. The germline gives CDR1 SGDLS, CDR2 YYNGEE. Trimming cost V 3 bases and J 3 bases, with 11 bases left between them. CDR3 length equals 14 residues. The CDR3 region has the DNA TGTGCCAGCAGCGGTTCTTTCGGTACAGATACGCAGTATTTT. Protein: CASSGSFGTDTQYF.

This chain joins TRBV30 and TRBJ1-1, with 7 bases fitting TRBD1. V was pared by 0 bases and J by 0 bases, with 4 bases of the junction left unmatched. Germline CDR1 reads GTSNPN; CDR2 reads SVGIG (reference sequence). The CDR3 has 15 residues. In DNA form, the CDR3 reads TGTGCCTGGAGTGTACGGACAGGCATGAACACTGAAGCTTTCTTT. Protein sequence: CAWSVRTGMNTEAFF.

The table lists this clone with many counts. This chain links TRBV3-1 (or the pseudogene TRBV3-2) with TRBJ2-3; tentatively, D is TRBD2 (5 bases). V lost 0 bases to trimming and J lost 3 bases, with 16 bases between them. The CDR3 length is 17 residues. Germline V lookup: CDR1 LGHDT, CDR2 YNNKEL (reference sequence). CDR3 sequence (DNA): TGTGCCAGCAGCCAAGAATGGAGTGGGAGTGGAACAGATACGCAGTATTTT. The encoded protein is CASSQEWSGSGTDTQYF.

The chain employs TRBV7-9 and TRBJ1-1, with D uncertain. Deletions cut 2 bases from V and 8 bases from J, with 12 bases between. Germline assignment: CDR1 SEHNR and CDR2 FQNEAQ (reference sequence). The CDR3 has 13 residues. DNA for the CDR3: TGTGCCAGCAGCTTACCTGGGTCACTCGAAGCTTTCTTT. This codes for CASSLPGSLEAFF.

The chain joins TRBV28 to TRBJ2-2; 7 nucleotides align to TRBD2. Germline assignment: CDR1 MDHEN and CDR2 SYDVKM. Trimming took 6 bases from V and 3 from J; bases not matched to a gene: 7. The CDR3 runs to 15 residues. The CDR3 DNA reads as TGTGCCAGCAGGGGAGGGTGGAGTGACACCGGGGAGCTGTTTTTT. Translation: CASRGGWSDTGELFF.

The chain has TRBV28 and TRBJ2-7, with 10 bases fitting TRBD2. From germline, CDR1 is MDHEN and CDR2 SYDVKM. Germline trimming cut 6 bases from V and 2 bases from J; bases unmatched to any gene: 4. The CDR3 is 14 amino acids. CDR3: CASRPGLATYEQYF. DNA of the CDR3: TGTGCCAGCAGGCCGGGACTAGCGACCTACGAGCAGTACTTC.

The CDR3 DNA follows: TGTGCCAGCAGCTCCAGACTAGCGGGAGGGAATGAGCAGTTCTTC. Encoded protein: CASSSRLAGGNEQFF. This chain links TRBV7-9 with TRBJ2-1, with 14 bases fitting TRBD2. Trimming took 4 bases from V and 7 from J; bases not matched to a gene: 3. The CDR3 loop spans 15 amino acids. Germline V lookup: CDR1 SEHNR, CDR2 FQNEAQ (reference sequence).

The chain carries TRBV30 and TRBJ1-4; the D is unclear. The CDR3 consists of 11 residues. Germline CDR1 is GTSNPN and CDR2 is SVGIG (reference sequence). V shed 4 bases and J shed 5 bases, with 5 bases lying between them. CDR3 residues: CAWNGNEKLFF. Written as DNA, the CDR3 is TGTGCCTGGAATGGGAATGAAAAACTGTTTTTT.